The T cell receptor beta chain described here comes from a study of T cell changes during pregnancy in multiple sclerosis. Sequenced by immunoSEQ multiplex PCR; TCRdb stores in-frame clones only, minus some. The repertoire consists of about 52,000 clones, with approximately 92% occurring once and the leading ten covering around 0.73%. The ends were cut back, 5 bases at V and 8 bases at J, with 10 bases in the middle. Germline V CDR1 and CDR2: LGHNA, YSLEER. The CDR3 spans 12 residues. Sequenced material: CD4+ T cells from peripheral blood mononuclear cells, taken in the third trimester of pregnancy. The sequence was obtained from a female donor with multiple sclerosis, enrolled in a pregnancy study. The chain has TRBV4-3 and TRBJ2-1; the D is unclear. In DNA form, the CDR3 reads TGCGCCAGCAGCAGGTACGGGTATGAGCAGTTCTTC. Translating it yields CASSRYGYEQFF.